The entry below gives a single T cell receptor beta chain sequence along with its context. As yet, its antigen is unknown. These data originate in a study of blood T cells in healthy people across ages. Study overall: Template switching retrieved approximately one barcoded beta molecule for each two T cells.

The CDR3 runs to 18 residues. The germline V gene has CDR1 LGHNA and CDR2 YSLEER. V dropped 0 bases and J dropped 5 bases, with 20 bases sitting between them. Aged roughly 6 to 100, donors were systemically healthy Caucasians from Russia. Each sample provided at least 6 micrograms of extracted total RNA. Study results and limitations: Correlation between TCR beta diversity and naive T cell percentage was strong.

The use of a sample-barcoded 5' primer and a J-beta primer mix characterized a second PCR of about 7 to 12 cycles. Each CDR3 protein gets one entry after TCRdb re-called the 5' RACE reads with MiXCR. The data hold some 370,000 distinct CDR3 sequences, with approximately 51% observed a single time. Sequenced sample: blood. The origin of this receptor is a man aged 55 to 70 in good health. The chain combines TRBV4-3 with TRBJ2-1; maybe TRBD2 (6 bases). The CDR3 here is CASSQDYPWEAGDNEQFF. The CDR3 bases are TGCGCCAGCAGCCAAGATTATCCGTGGGAGGCAGGAGACAATGAGCAGTTCTTC.